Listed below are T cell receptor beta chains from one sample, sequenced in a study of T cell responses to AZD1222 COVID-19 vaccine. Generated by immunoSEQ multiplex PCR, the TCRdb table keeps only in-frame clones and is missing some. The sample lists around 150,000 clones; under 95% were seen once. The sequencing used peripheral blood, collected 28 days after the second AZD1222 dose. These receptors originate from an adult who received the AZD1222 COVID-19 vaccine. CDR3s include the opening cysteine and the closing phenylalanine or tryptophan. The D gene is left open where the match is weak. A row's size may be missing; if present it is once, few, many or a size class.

TGTGCCAGCAGGCCCCAGGGGATCTACGAGCAGTACTTC,CASRPQGIYEQYF,13,NA,TRBJ2-7,TRBV6-5,once
TGCGCCAGCAGCCAAGAATGGGGGCTGCCTGAAGCTTTCTTT,CASSQEWGLPEAFF,14,NA,TRBJ1-1,TRBV4-3,NA
TGCGCCAGCAAAACGGCGGGGAACACTGAAGCTTTCTTT,CASKTAGNTEAFF,13,NA,TRBJ1-1,TRBV10-1,NA
TGCGCCAGTGTGAGCCCTAGCGGGAGAATTACAGATACGCAGTATTTT,CASVSPSGRITDTQYF,16,TRBD2,TRBJ2-3,TRBV10-1,NA
TGTGCCAGCAGTCTTGGACACTTAGGCTACACCTTC,CASSLGHLGYTF,12,NA,TRBJ1-2,TRBV28,once
TGTGCCAGCAGTCGCCTGGGGGGGGATGGGACCGGGGAGCTGTTTTTT,CASSRLGGDGTGELFF,16,TRBD2,TRBJ2-2,TRBV2,NA
TGTGCCACCAGCCGGGACAGGGTCACCGGGGAGCTGTTTTTT,CATSRDRVTGELFF,14,TRBD1,TRBJ2-2,TRBV15,NA
TGTGCCAGCAGCCAAGGCGCCGGTTCCTACGAGCAGTACTTC,CASSQGAGSYEQYF,14,NA,TRBJ2-7,TRBV3-1/TRBV3-2,NA
TGTGCCAGCAATGGAGACAGTAGATATGGCTACACCTTC,CASNGDSRYGYTF,13,NA,TRBJ1-2,TRBV2,once
TGTGCCAGCAGCGTAGAGGGTTCGACTAGGACTTTCTCAGATACGCAGTATTTT,CASSVEGSTRTFSDTQYF,18,NA,TRBJ2-3,TRBV9,NA
TGTGCCTGGGACAGGGGTGGAGCCTACGAGCAGTACTTC,CAWDRGGAYEQYF,13,TRBD1,TRBJ2-7,TRBV30,NA
TGTGCCAGCAGTCCTAGGCGACTCTACGAGCAGTACTTC,CASSPRRLYEQYF,13,NA,TRBJ2-7,TRBV12-3/TRBV12-4,NA
TGTGCCAGCAGCCCCCCATTTAGACAGGGCACTGAAGCTTTCTTT,CASSPPFRQGTEAFF,15,TRBD1,TRBJ1-1,TRBV7-9,NA
TGCAGCGTTGAACTTACGGGACAGGGCTCGGCCAATGAGCAGTTCTTC,CSVELTGQGSANEQFF,16,TRBD1,TRBJ2-1,TRBV29-1,once
TGTGCCAGCAGTTTACCGGGCGGCAGGGCGGTCACCGGGGAGCTGTTTTTT,CASSLPGGRAVTGELFF,17,NA,TRBJ2-2,TRBV28,NA
TGCAGTGCTAGGTACAATGAGCAGTTCTTC,CSARYNEQFF,10,NA,TRBJ2-1,TRBV20-1,NA
TGCGCCAGCAGCTTGGAGGTGAACACTGAAGCTTTCTTT,CASSLEVNTEAFF,13,NA,TRBJ1-1,TRBV5-1,NA
TGTGCCTGGAAGACACTTGAAGCTTTCTTT,CAWKTLEAFF,10,NA,TRBJ1-1,TRBV30,NA
TGTGCCAGCCTTTCCGGACAGGGGCTAGAAAAACTGTTTTTT,CASLSGQGLEKLFF,14,TRBD1,TRBJ1-4,TRBV6-5,NA
TGTGCCAGCAGCTTATTAGTCCGGATGGGGGATAAGAATGGCTACACCTTC,CASSLLVRMGDKNGYTF,17,NA,TRBJ1-2,TRBV11-2,NA